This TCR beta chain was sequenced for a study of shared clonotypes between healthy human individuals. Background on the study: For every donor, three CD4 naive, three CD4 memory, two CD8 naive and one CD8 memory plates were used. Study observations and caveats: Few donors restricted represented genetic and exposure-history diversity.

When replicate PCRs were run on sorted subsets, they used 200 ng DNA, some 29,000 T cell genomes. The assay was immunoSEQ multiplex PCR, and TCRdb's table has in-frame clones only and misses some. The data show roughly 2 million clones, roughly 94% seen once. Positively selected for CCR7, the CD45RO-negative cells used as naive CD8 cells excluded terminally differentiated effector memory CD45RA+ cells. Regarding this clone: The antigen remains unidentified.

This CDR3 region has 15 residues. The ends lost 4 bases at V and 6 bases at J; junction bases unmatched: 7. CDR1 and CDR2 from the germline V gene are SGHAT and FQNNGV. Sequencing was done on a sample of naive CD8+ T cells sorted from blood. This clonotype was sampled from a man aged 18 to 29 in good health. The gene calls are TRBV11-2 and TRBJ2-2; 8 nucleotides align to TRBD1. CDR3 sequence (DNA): TGTGCCAGCAGCTCAGTCAGGGGGCGAGCCGGGGAGCTGTTTTTT. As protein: CASSSVRGRAGELFF.